This entry lists 28 T cell receptor beta chains sequenced from one sample in a study of cytomegalovirus exposure and HLA in healthy donors listed by TCRdb under 2017. The protocol used for the library was the immunoSEQ multiplex PCR assay. For the multiplex PCR, a mixture combining 60 forward primers for TCR Vbeta segments and 13 reverse primers for TCR Jbeta segments was used. Sourced from immuneACCESS, this table was stored by TCRdb with only in-frame sequences that have V and J called. A share of the clones is absent; for the studies checked, an unresolved V gene accounts for under half, and the remainder has no known explanation. The table for this sample lists 140,000 to 150,000 clones; approximately 65% of them were counted only once. The top ten clonotypes cover 5.5% to 7.5% of the sample. Sequenced sample: PBMCs. The receptors were gathered from a woman in her sixties or seventies in good health and CMV-seronegative.

This chain uses TRBV9 with TRBJ2-3; D is perhaps TRBD2 (6 bases). This CDR3 spans 16 amino acids. Between the trimmed V and J ends, which lost 0 bases and 1 base, there was a span of 12 bases. CDR1 and CDR2 from the germline V gene are SGDLS and YYNGEE. CDR3 in DNA: TGTGCCAGCAGCGTAGTTGGCGGGGCCCGCACAGATACGCAGTATTTT. It is translated as CASSVVGGARTDTQYF.

The chain has TRBV19 and TRBJ1-5, with a possible D match to TRBD1 (6 bases). Looked up from germline, CDR1 is LNHDA and CDR2 is SQIVND (reference sequence). Between the trimmed V and J ends, which lost 5 bases and 4 bases, there was a span of 9 bases. This CDR3 has 13 amino acids. CDR3 loop: CASSSTGNQPQHF. In nucleotides, the CDR3 is TGTGCCAGTAGTTCGACAGGTAATCAGCCCCAGCATTTT.

The rearrangement links TRBV11-3 to TRBJ2-5; 7 bases map to TRBD1. With V trimmed by 2 bases and J by 3 bases, 6 bases remained unmatched. Germline CDR1 and CDR2: SGHNT and YENEEA. The CDR3 runs to 15 residues. The CDR3 region has the DNA TGTGCCAGCAGCTTAACCGGGACAGTTAAAGAGACCCAGTACTTC. Translated, it gives CASSLTGTVKETQYF.

The chain joins TRBV28 to TRBJ2-7; no definite D call. V was shortened by 10 bases and J by 0 bases, with 13 bases between the two germline ends. The CDR3 is 13 amino acids. Germline values: CDR1 MDHEN, CDR2 SYDVKM. The CDR3 DNA sequence: TGTGCCACCCTGGGCACAGACTCCTACGAGCAGTACTTC. It codes for CATLGTDSYEQYF.

V and J are TRBV5-1 and TRBJ1-4; perhaps TRBD1 as D (5 bases). Germline values: CDR1 SGHRS, CDR2 YFSETQ. CDR3 length: 15 amino acids. With 1 base removed from V and 2 bases from J, the gap between germline ends came to 9 bases. CDR3 amino acids: CASSLLGATNEKLFF. CDR3 nucleotide sequence: TGCGCCAGCAGCTTGTTAGGGGCCACTAATGAAAAACTGTTTTTT.

V usage is TRBV7-9 and J usage is TRBJ2-4; 7 bases align to TRBD2. This CDR3 is built from 14 residues. Germline V gene data show CDR1 as SEHNR and CDR2 as FQNEAQ (reference sequence). V was pared by 1 base and J by 7 bases, with 4 bases of the junction left unmatched. This CDR3 reads CASSLVGGVNIQYF. CDR3 sequence (DNA): TGTGCCAGCAGCTTAGTGGGGGGGGTTAACATTCAGTACTTC.

V gene TRBV7-2 combines with J gene TRBJ2-2; no firm D call. V was pared by 5 bases and J by 2 bases, with 6 bases between. The CDR3 totals 13 residues. CDR1 is SGHTA, CDR2 FQGNSA, per germline. The CDR3 here is CASSRSNTGELFF. As DNA, the CDR3 is TGTGCCAGCAGCCGGAGCAACACCGGGGAGCTGTTTTTT.

This rearrangement joins TRBV4-3 to TRBJ2-1; tentative D call: TRBD2 (6 bases). CDR1 LGHNA and CDR2 YSLEER come from the germline V gene. The CDR3 totals 15 residues. V dropped 0 bases and J dropped 3 bases, with 9 bases sitting between them. CDR3 protein: CASSQELTSYNEQFF. CDR3 coding DNA: TGCGCCAGCAGCCAAGAGTTGACTAGCTACAATGAGCAGTTCTTC.

The chain is built from TRBV18 and TRBJ2-7, with 8 bases fitting TRBD1. CDR1 is KGHSH, CDR2 LQKENI, per germline. This CDR3 is 14 amino acids long. V was pared by 8 bases and J by 3 bases, with 9 bases of the junction left unmatched. The CDR3 DNA follows: TGTGCCAGCGCCTCGGGACAGGAGCTCTACGAGCAGTACTTC. Its translation is CASASGQELYEQYF.

The chain recombines TRBV7-8 with TRBJ1-2; 9 nucleotides agree with TRBD1. The trim removed 4 bases at V and 8 bases at J, leaving 17 bases unmatched. This CDR3 is 17 amino acids long. Germline loops: CDR1 SGHVS, CDR2 FQNEAQ. CDR3 sequence: CASSSDRDRASKGGYTF. The CDR3 coding sequence is TGTGCCAGCAGCTCAGACCGGGACAGGGCCTCTAAGGGAGGCTACACCTTC.

The V and J genes are TRBV13 and TRBJ1-1; 12 nucleotides agree with TRBD1. The V segment lost 4 bases and the J segment 10 bases; nucleotides outside the gene matches: 7. Germline V CDR1 and CDR2: PRHDT, FYEKMQ (reference sequence). The CDR3 covers 14 residues. The CDR3, as DNA: TGTGCCAGCAGCTCGGGACAGGGGGCGCCCGGAGCTTTCTTT. It codes for CASSSGQGAPGAFF.

V usage is TRBV5-1 and J usage is TRBJ1-5; TRBD1 matches 10 bases. V was pared by 2 bases and J by 7 bases, with 9 bases of the junction left unmatched. Looked up from germline, CDR1 is SGHRS and CDR2 is YFSETQ. The CDR3 is 16 residues long. The CDR3 here is CASSFEGQGSGQPQHF. DNA for the CDR3: TGCGCCAGCAGCTTCGAGGGACAGGGGTCGGGACAGCCCCAGCATTTT.

This clone was detected a few times. The gene calls are TRBV5-1 and TRBJ2-3; D may be TRBD2 (6 bases). The CDR3 runs 16 residues. V was shortened by 4 bases and J by 0 bases, with 15 bases between the two germline ends. CDR1 is SGHRS, CDR2 YFSETQ, per germline. The CDR3 loop is CASSPPIADSTDTQYF. CDR3 sequence (DNA): TGCGCCAGCAGCCCCCCGATAGCGGACAGCACAGATACGCAGTATTTT. Full variable domain (remainder filled in from reference TRBV5-1 and TRBJ2-3): KAGVTQTPRYLIKTRGQQVTLSCSPISGHRSVSWYQQTPGQGLQFLFEYFSETQRNKGNFPGRFSGRQFSNSRSEMNVSTLELGDSALYLCASSPPIADSTDTQYFGPGTRLTVL.

Points on this clone: Its ends do not fully match the called genes, so a read error is possible. As DNA, the CDR3 is TGTTCCAGCAGTTTTCACAGGCTCTCTGGAAACACCATATATTTT. Protein product: CSSSFHRLSGNTIYF. The V call is TRBV7-9, the J call TRBJ1-3; maybe TRBD1 (5 bases). The CDR3 runs 15 residues. The germline gives CDR1 SEHNR, CDR2 FQNEAQ (reference sequence).

The CDR3 nucleotides are TGTGCCAGCAGCCCACGGTACGGGAATCAGCCCCAGCATTTT. It translates to CASSPRYGNQPQHF. The chain uses TRBV7-2 and TRBJ1-5, with unresolved D. V was pared by 5 bases and J by 4 bases, with 12 bases between. The CDR3 spans 14 residues. CDR1 is SGHTA and CDR2 is FQGNSA in the germline V gene.

This chain joins TRBV5-4 and TRBJ1-1, with 7 bases aligning to TRBD1. This CDR3 comprises 15 residues. The trim removed 0 bases at V and 1 base at J, leaving 3 bases unmatched. The germline CDR1 and CDR2 sequences are SGHNT and YYREEE (reference sequence). CDR3 in DNA: TGTGCCAGCAGCTTGGGCCGGACAGGGAACACTGAAGCTTTCTTT. Residues: CASSLGRTGNTEAFF.

This chain joins TRBV29-1 and TRBJ2-1, with D perhaps matching TRBD2 (6 bases). CDR1 is SQVTM and CDR2 is ANQGSEA in the germline V gene. The length of the CDR3 is 14 residues. The germline V and J ends were trimmed by 3 bases and 1 base, with 10 bases remaining between them. CDR3 protein: CSVEGLLSYNEQFF. CDR3 sequence (DNA): TGCAGCGTTGAGGGACTCTTATCCTACAATGAGCAGTTCTTC.

V is TRBV6-1 and J is TRBJ1-4; D might be TRBD1 (5 bases). The ends were cut back, 3 bases at V and 7 bases at J, with 9 bases in the middle. The CDR3 has 13 residues. CDR1 and CDR2 (germline): MNHNS, SASEGT. DNA for the CDR3: TGTGCCAGCAGTGAGGGGCGGGGTGAAAAACTGTTTTTT. Its translation is CASSEGRGEKLFF.

The rearrangement links TRBV21-1 to TRBJ2-4; the D call TRBD2 from the table was never checked on the DNA. TRBV21-1 counts as a pseudogene. CDR3 length equals 18 residues. The CDR3 DNA is TGTGCCAGCAGCAAAGTTTCCGGGATTGGGGAAGCCAAAAACATTCAGTACTTC. This gives the protein CASSKVSGIGEAKNIQYF.

This clone is a singleton in its sample. J is TRBJ1-2 and V is TRBV7-2; D gene ambiguous. Germline assignment: CDR1 SGHTA and CDR2 FQGNSA. V shed 2 bases and J shed 8 bases, with 12 bases lying between them. This CDR3 is built from 13 residues. The CDR3 protein is CASSLRQYSGYTF. CDR3 in DNA: TGTGCCAGCAGCTTACGGCAGTACAGCGGCTACACCTTC.

The V call is TRBV5-1, the J call TRBJ2-7; 7 bases agree with TRBD2. The junction had 13 bases not matched to a gene; V was cut back by 4 bases and J by 0 bases. The CDR3 contains 17 residues. Germline V gene lookup returns CDR1 SGHRS and CDR2 YFSETQ. The CDR3, as DNA: TGCGCCAGCAGCCCCTTTTCGGGGGGACGCCTCTCCTACGAGCAGTACTTC. Its protein is CASSPFSGGRLSYEQYF.

The V call is TRBV18, the J call TRBJ2-4; 7 bases agree with TRBD2. From germline, CDR1 is KGHSH and CDR2 LQKENI. Trimming at V came to 1 base and at J to 5 bases, leaving 14 bases not matched to a gene. CDR3 length: 18 residues. In DNA, the CDR3 is TGTGCCAGCTCACCACGGGCGGCCGGCGGGAGTATCCAAAACATTCAGTACTTC. Translation: CASSPRAAGGSIQNIQYF.

The CDR3 spells CASSPLGTGGFGYTF. CDR3 DNA sequence: TGTGCCAGCTCGCCCCTAGGGACAGGGGGCTTTGGCTACACCTTC. The rearrangement uses TRBV18 and TRBJ1-2; TRBD1 agrees at 12 bases. The V and J ends lost 6 bases and 7 bases, in that order; junction bases with no gene match: 9. Germline values: CDR1 KGHSH, CDR2 LQKENI. The CDR3 is 15 residues long.

The chain links TRBV25-1 to TRBJ2-3, with TRBD2 identical over 14 bases. V trimming: 2 bases; J trimming: 3 bases; junction bases outside the gene matches: 1. The germline V gene encodes CDR1 MGHDK and CDR2 SYGVNS. The CDR3 has 16 residues. In DNA, the CDR3 is TGTGCCAGCAGTGAAGGGACTAGCGGGAGAACAGATACGCAGTATTTT. This sequence encodes CASSEGTSGRTDTQYF.

With regard to this clone: The junction departs from germline at one end; a sequencing error may be responsible. J is TRBJ2-7 and V is TRBV7-9, with D possibly being TRBD2 (5 bases). CDR1 is SEHNR and CDR2 is FQNEAQ in the germline V gene (reference sequence). This CDR3 spans 12 amino acids. This chain's CDR3 is CSSSPDAGEQYF. In nucleotides, the CDR3 is TGTTCCAGCAGCCCCGACGCGGGCGAGCAGTACTTC. Supplemented by reference TRBV7-9 and TRBJ2-7, the full variable domain reads DTGVSQNPRHKITKRGQNVTFRCDPISEHNRLYWYRQTLGQGPEFLTYFQNEAQLEKSRLLSDRFSAERPKGSFSTLEIQRTEQGDSAMYLCSSSPDAGEQYFGPGTRLTVT.

The CDR3 DNA sequence: TGTGCCAGCAGCTTCCCAGGCCCGAACACTGAAGCTTTCTTT. It encodes CASSFPGPNTEAFF. This rearrangement joins TRBV5-6 to TRBJ1-1; D is unresolved. Germline V CDR1 and CDR2: SGHDT, YYEEEE. Trimming removed 2 bases from V and 1 base from J, with 9 bases in between. The CDR3 totals 14 residues.

The rearrangement links TRBV7-2 to TRBJ2-7; 8 bases map to TRBD2. Germline values: CDR1 SGHTA, CDR2 FQGNSA. This CDR3 contains 14 residues. V was clipped by 5 bases and J by 2 bases; unmatched bases: 5. DNA for the CDR3: TGTGCCAGCAGCCCGGGACTAGGCGCCTACGAGCAGTACTTC. Its protein is CASSPGLGAYEQYF.

The V and J genes are TRBV19 and TRBJ2-1, with TRBD2 matching over 13 bases. Germline V gene sequence: CDR1 LNHDA, CDR2 SQIVND (reference sequence). The CDR3 extends over 18 amino acids. The ends lost 7 bases at V and 5 bases at J; junction bases unmatched: 14. CDR3 region: CASTPSRLAGGHHNEQFF. For the CDR3, the DNA is TGTGCCAGTACCCCGTCCCGACTAGCGGGGGGCCATCACAATGAGCAGTTCTTC. The variable domain in full, completed from reference TRBV19 and TRBJ2-1, reads DGGITQSPKYLFRKEGQNVTLSCEQNLNHDAMYWYRQDPGQGLRLIYYSQIVNDFQKGDIAEGYSVSREKKESFPLTVTSAQKNPTAFYLCASTPSRLAGGHHNEQFFGPGTRLTVL.